The sequence of this TCR beta chain was determined in a study of blood T cell repertoires in COVID-19. About the research overall: COVID-19 samples from acute and convalescent phases originated in the United States, Italy and Spain. PBMCs, B-cell-depleted T cells, or T cells provided the cDNA or gDNA that made up the material.

TCRdb's table, derived via immunoSEQ multiplex PCR, lists solely in-frame clones and lacks some. The table has about 230,000 clones, 80% to 90% seen once. Material: peripheral blood. This sequence was found in a woman aged 80 or over with active or convalescent COVID-19.

The DNA of the CDR3 is TGTGCCAGCCGGGACAGCAGATACGAGCAGTACTTC. Translating it yields CASRDSRYEQYF. V and J are TRBV6-5 and TRBJ2-7; 7 nucleotides agree with TRBD1. Germline V gene sequence: CDR1 MNHEY, CDR2 SVGAGI. Trimming took 8 bases from V and 4 from J; bases not matched to a gene: 5. This CDR3 has 12 residues.